A selection of T cell receptor beta chains follows, all from one sample in a study of blood T cell repertoires in COVID-19. Sequencing used immunoSEQ multiplex PCR; TCRdb keeps in-frame clones, though not all of them. This sample has 250,000 to 300,000 clones; approximately 83% occur once, and the top ten carry over 1.5%. Material: PBMCs or T cells enriched from blood (not recorded which). The source is a woman aged 45-59 years who had recovered from COVID-19. Both conserved end residues are part of each CDR3. Fields, in order: J gene, clone size, V gene, CDR3 protein. Clone size is stated in some rows and not others, as once, few, many or a class when expanded.

>TRBJ2-2|-|TRBV7-2
CASSFYTPGGFVGELFF
>TRBJ2-7|-|TRBV15
CATSRVRGTSGTTKYEQYF
>TRBJ2-3|-|TRBV28
CASRPTSGSTDTQYF
>TRBJ2-3|-|TRBV28
CASSLPGLASTDTQYF
>TRBJ2-1|-|TRBV5-4
CASRRTSGRAVIPYNEQFF
>TRBJ2-3|-|TRBV7-9
CASSPTGVSTDTQYF
>TRBJ1-2|-|TRBV19
CASSMVLNRGGYTF
>TRBJ2-2|-|TRBV2
CASRDSTGLHKTGELFF
>TRBJ2-1|once|TRBV27
CASSLNGIGNEQFF
>TRBJ1-1|-|TRBV7-7
CASSCGQGEILNTEAFF
>TRBJ2-7|-|TRBV28
CASSLTGVRAYEQYF
>TRBJ2-7|-|TRBV5-4
CASSLFQHHEQYF
>TRBJ2-3|-|TRBV13
CASSSIAGKGTDTQYF
>TRBJ2-1|-|TRBV7-9
CASSPGGSSYNEQFF
>TRBJ1-2|-|TRBV28
CASSFGQGVYTGGYTF
>TRBJ1-6|-|TRBV28
CASSLPSGALMNSPLHF
>TRBJ1-6|-|TRBV28
CASRWTGAASPLHF
>TRBJ1-5|-|TRBV3-1/TRBV3-2
CASSQAGNQPQHF
>TRBJ2-5|-|TRBV28
CASSFELREVFQETQYF
>TRBJ2-7|-|TRBV28
CASSRRLAGQPYEQYF
>TRBJ2-5|-|TRBV27
CASSFIWAGETQYF
>TRBJ1-1|-|TRBV5-1
CASSVDTLNTEAFF
>TRBJ2-1|-|TRBV5-5
CASSLDPGNEQFF
>TRBJ2-1|-|TRBV5-1
CASSLDRGSYNEQFF
>TRBJ1-1|-|TRBV19
CASSIDWRGTEAFF
>TRBJ2-7|-|TRBV19
CASSSHTSGSSYEQYF
>TRBJ2-3|-|TRBV7-9
CASGQGGLGTQYF
>TRBJ1-1|-|TRBV2
CASRRGRAMNTEAFF
>TRBJ1-6|-|TRBV6-5
CASSSDRGNSPLHF
>TRBJ2-3|-|TRBV27
CASSFSGVAGADTQYF
>TRBJ1-1|once|TRBV27
CASNPRGATEAFF
>TRBJ1-2|once|TRBV18
CASSPTGAHGYTF
>TRBJ2-7|-|TRBV6-4
CASSKPWTSGRVFTSYEQYF
>TRBJ1-5|-|TRBV6-1
CASRETTGSGNQPQHF
>TRBJ2-5|-|TRBV19
CASSPRGAGGQETQYF
>TRBJ2-7|-|TRBV9
CASTRTSGSYEQYF
>TRBJ1-2|-|TRBV6-1
CASSEPGQGYYGYTF
>TRBJ1-2|few|TRBV7-9
CASSSRQGNYGYTF
>TRBJ2-1|-|TRBV7-8
CASSLGLYMDNEQFF
>TRBJ2-2|once|TRBV27
CASSPGQVSGELFF
>TRBJ1-2|-|TRBV19
CASSIDRGDRGYTF
>TRBJ2-1|-|TRBV10-3
CATGLLAGGPLDEQFF
>TRBJ2-1|-|TRBV27
CASRPSGKDNEQFF
>TRBJ2-2|-|TRBV19
CASSIQGASTGELFF
>TRBJ2-1|-|TRBV27
CASSLRQANNEQFF
>TRBJ2-2|-|TRBV2
CASSEGFGGTGELFF